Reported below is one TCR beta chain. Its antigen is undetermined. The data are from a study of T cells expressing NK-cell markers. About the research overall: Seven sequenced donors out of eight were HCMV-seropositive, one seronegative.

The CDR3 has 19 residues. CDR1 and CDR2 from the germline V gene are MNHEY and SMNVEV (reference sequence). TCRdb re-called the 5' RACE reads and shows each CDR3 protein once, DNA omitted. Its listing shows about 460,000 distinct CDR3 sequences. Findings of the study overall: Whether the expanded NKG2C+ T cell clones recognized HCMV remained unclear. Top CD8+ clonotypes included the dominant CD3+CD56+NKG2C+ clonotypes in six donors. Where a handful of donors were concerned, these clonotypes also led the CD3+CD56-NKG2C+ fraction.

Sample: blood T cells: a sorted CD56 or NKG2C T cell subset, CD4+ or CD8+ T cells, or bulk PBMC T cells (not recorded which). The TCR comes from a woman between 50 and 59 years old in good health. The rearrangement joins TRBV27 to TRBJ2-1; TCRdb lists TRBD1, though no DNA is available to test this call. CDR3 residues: CASSRRDPGQVIIGHEQFF.